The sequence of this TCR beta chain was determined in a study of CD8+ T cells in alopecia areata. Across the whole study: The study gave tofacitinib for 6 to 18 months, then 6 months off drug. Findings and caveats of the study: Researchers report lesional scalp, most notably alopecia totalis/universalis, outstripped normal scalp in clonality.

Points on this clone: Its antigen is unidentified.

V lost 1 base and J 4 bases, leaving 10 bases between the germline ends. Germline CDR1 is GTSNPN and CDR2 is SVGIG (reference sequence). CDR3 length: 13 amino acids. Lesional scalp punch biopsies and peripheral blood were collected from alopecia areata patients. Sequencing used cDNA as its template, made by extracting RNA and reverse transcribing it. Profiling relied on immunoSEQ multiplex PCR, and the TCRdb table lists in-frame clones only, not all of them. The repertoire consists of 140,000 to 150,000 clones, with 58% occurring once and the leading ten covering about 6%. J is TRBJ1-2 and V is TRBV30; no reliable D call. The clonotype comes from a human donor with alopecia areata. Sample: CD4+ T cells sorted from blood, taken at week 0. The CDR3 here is CAWSASGVYGYTF. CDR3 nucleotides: TGTGCCTGGAGTGCTTCGGGAGTCTATGGCTACACCTTC.